This is a list of T cell receptor beta chains from one sample in a study of CD8 T cells in ankylosing spondylitis. TCRdb ran MiXCR on the 5' RACE reads and lists one entry per CDR3 protein. The profile shows some 800,000 distinct CDR3 sequences, about an eighth of them singletons. Sequencing input: blood, either unsorted or a sorted T cell fraction (not recorded which). The receptors here all came from a male donor with ankylosing spondylitis. The conserved cysteine and the conserved F or W are not part of the CDR3 here.

v_gene	j_gene	CDR3aa
TRBV29-1	TRBJ2-5	SVEPRLYSPKKTQY
TRBV6-1	TRBJ2-7	ASSDYRGTYEQY
TRBV20-1	TRBJ2-3	SASKMTGTDTQY
TRBV6-5	TRBJ2-7	ASSYEGPNYSYEQY
TRBV5-1	TRBJ2-1	ASSFPWNTSSYNEQF
TRBV6-1	TRBJ2-7	ASSPATGHYYEQY
TRBV2	TRBJ2-2	ASRVSGGADTGELF
TRBV6-2/TRBV6-3	TRBJ2-7	ASGQSGYEQY
TRBV20-1	TRBJ2-3	SAPRRTYTDTQY
TRBV7-8	TRBJ2-1	ASSRLEAEQF
TRBV6-1	TRBJ1-1	ASNRFMNTEAF
TRBV11-2	TRBJ2-3	ASSTRVRTSGGPTDTQY
TRBV7-2	TRBJ2-3	ASSLGGQYRSTDTQY
TRBV11-2	TRBJ2-1	ASSLPNRDEQF
TRBV9	TRBJ1-1	ASSVDAADTEAF
TRBV20-1	TRBJ1-1	SAFMDRNTEAF
TRBV4-3	TRBJ2-3	ASSTRQLDTQY
TRBV20-1	TRBJ2-1	SATSGTLSYNEQF
TRBV27	TRBJ2-7	ASSFSANKVIYYEQY
TRBV18	TRBJ2-5	ASSPPAVQETQY
TRBV5-1	TRBJ2-1	ASSLGGQGLYEQF
TRBV20-1	TRBJ2-1	SAKVGGYNEQF
TRBV30	TRBJ2-3	AWSRTSGVRDTQY
TRBV7-2	TRBJ1-2	ASSLALQVGYGYT
TRBV6-5	TRBJ2-7	ASSYGVLDEQY
TRBV9	TRBJ2-5	ASSVGGVQETQY